These 11 T cell receptor beta chains came from one sample sequenced in a study of T cells in Graves' hyperthyroidism and ophthalmopathy. The TCR beta CDR3 regions underwent amplification using RNA transcripts as the source. When the TCR CDR3 underwent first-round RT-PCR, the HTBI primer set was used. Each CDR3 protein is one row after TCRdb ran MiXCR on the multiplex PCR reads. This sample has fewer than 400,000 distinct CDR3 sequences, with 11% to 15% found just once. The sequenced sample consisted of blood. The receptor source for this set is a middle-aged man with Graves' ophthalmopathy.

This clonotype has a count of ten or more. V and J are TRBV9 and TRBJ2-2; tentative D call: TRBD1 (5 bases). Trimming took 0 bases from V and 7 from J, leaving 13 bases between them. The CDR3 extends over 15 amino acids. Germline-derived CDR1 and CDR2 are SGDLS and YYNGEE. The DNA for the CDR3 is TGTGCCAGCAGCGTAGAGGGGCCCCTGGTCGGGGAGCTGTTTTTT. Amino acids: CASSVEGPLVGELFF. The full variable domain, rest sourced from reference TRBV9 and TRBJ2-2, is DSGVTQTPKHLITATGQRVTLRCSPRSGDLSVYWYQQSLDQGLQFLIQYYNGEERAKGNILERFSAQQFPDLHSELNLSSLELGDSALYFCASSVEGPLVGELFFGEGSRLTVL.

This clonotype was found a few times. This chain joins TRBV19 and TRBJ1-4, with a tentative D call TRBD1 (5 bases). CDR1 is LNHDA, CDR2 SQIVND, per germline (reference sequence). V was pared by 7 bases and J by 8 bases, with 41 bases between. CDR3 size: 22 residues. CDR3 bases: TGTGCCAGTACCTTCCGGCCCATAGCCAACAGAAGAGGGGACCCATTCGAGGAAAAACTGTTTTTT. Amino acids: CASTFRPIANRRGDPFEEKLFF.

In its sample, this clonotype was seen once. This chain joins TRBV6-1 and TRBJ1-1, with a possible D match to TRBD1 (6 bases). Germline assignment: CDR1 MNHNS and CDR2 SASEGT. V was pared by 6 bases and J by 1 base, with 21 bases between. This CDR3 has 17 residues. The CDR3 DNA reads TGTGCCAGCAGCGAACCCCGGGACACCCAAAGGAACACTGAAGCTTTCTTT. Translated: CASSEPRDTQRNTEAFF.

The table lists this clonotype with many counts. The rearrangement uses TRBV3-1 and TRBJ2-3, with 11 positions matching TRBD2. The V gene's germline CDR1 is LGHDT and CDR2 YNNKEL (reference sequence). Losses at the gene ends were 5 bases for V and 0 bases for J; bases not matched to a gene: 10. The CDR3 covers 18 residues. The CDR3 nucleotides are TGTGCCAGCAGCGGAAGGACTAGCGGGCAGACTAGCACAGATACGCAGTATTTT. This translates into CASSGRTSGQTSTDTQYF.

This clonotype has a handful of counts. The chain carries TRBV7-9 and TRBJ2-3; D gene unclear. The CDR3 has 14 residues. In germline, CDR1 is SEHNR, CDR2 FQNEAQ (reference sequence). V was cut by 5 bases and J by 3 bases, with 12 bases left in between. CDR3 loop: CASSRNVRTDTQYF. For the CDR3, the DNA is TGTGCCAGCAGCCGAAACGTCCGAACAGATACGCAGTATTTT.

This clonotype was seen at least ten times. The chain joins TRBV7-3 to TRBJ2-1, with 8 bases aligning to TRBD1. Germline V gene data show CDR1 as SGHTA and CDR2 as FQGTGA. The CDR3 is made up of 14 amino acids. Trimming at V came to 5 bases and at J to 4 bases, leaving 4 bases not matched to a gene. CDR3 nucleotides: TGTGCCAGCAGCACGACAGGGGCGTACAATGAGCAGTTCTTC. It yields the protein CASSTTGAYNEQFF.

There are many counts of this clonotype. The J gene is TRBJ2-3, the V gene TRBV6-8; 10 bases agree with TRBD1. The CDR3 contains 16 residues. The V and J ends lost 5 bases and 1 base, in that order; junction bases with no gene match: 6. Per the germline V gene, CDR1 is MNHGY and CDR2 is SAAAGT. This chain's CDR3 is CASSDRGRICTDTQYF. The CDR3 DNA is TGTGCCAGCAGTGACAGGGGGCGAATTTGCACAGATACGCAGTATTTT.

A few counts support this clonotype. The V gene is TRBV27, the J gene TRBJ2-7, with 14 bases matching TRBD2. This CDR3 is 18 amino acids long. The germline V gene encodes CDR1 MNHEY and CDR2 SMNVEV (reference sequence). Trimming cost V 5 bases and J 0 bases; bases outside gene matches: 9. The CDR3 loop reads CASSPLTSGRGSSYEQYF. CDR3 sequence (DNA): TGTGCCAGCAGTCCGCTGACTAGCGGGAGGGGGAGCTCCTACGAGCAGTACTTC.

This clonotype was picked up many times. The chain employs TRBV24-1 and TRBJ2-1; D is perhaps TRBD2 (5 bases). The V end was cut by 5 bases, the J end by 7 bases, with 23 bases between. Per the germline V gene, CDR1 is KGHDR and CDR2 is SFDVKD. The CDR3 is 17 residues long. The CDR3: CATSGFLTPGSVNEQFF. In nucleotides, the CDR3 is TGTGCCACCAGTGGCTTCTTGACTCCGGGATCAGTTAATGAGCAGTTCTTC.

This clonotype was counted ten times or more. J is TRBJ2-7 and V is TRBV27; D might be TRBD2 (6 bases). The germline V and J ends were trimmed by 6 bases and 5 bases, with 14 bases remaining between them. Germline V gene data show CDR1 as MNHEY and CDR2 as SMNVEV (reference sequence). There are 13 residues in the CDR3. As DNA, the CDR3 is TGTGCCAGCAGGGGAACTAGCCTACACGAGCAGTACTTC. Its translation is CASRGTSLHEQYF.

This clonotype has a count of ten or more. DNA of the CDR3: TGTGCCTGGTTATCACAGGGGGCATATGGCTACACCTTC. Protein: CAWLSQGAYGYTF. V is TRBV30 and J is TRBJ1-2, with 9 bases that match TRBD1. The CDR3 loop spans 13 amino acids. V lost 5 bases, J lost 5 bases, and 6 bases stayed unmatched. Per the germline V gene, CDR1 is GTSNPN and CDR2 is SVGIG (reference sequence).